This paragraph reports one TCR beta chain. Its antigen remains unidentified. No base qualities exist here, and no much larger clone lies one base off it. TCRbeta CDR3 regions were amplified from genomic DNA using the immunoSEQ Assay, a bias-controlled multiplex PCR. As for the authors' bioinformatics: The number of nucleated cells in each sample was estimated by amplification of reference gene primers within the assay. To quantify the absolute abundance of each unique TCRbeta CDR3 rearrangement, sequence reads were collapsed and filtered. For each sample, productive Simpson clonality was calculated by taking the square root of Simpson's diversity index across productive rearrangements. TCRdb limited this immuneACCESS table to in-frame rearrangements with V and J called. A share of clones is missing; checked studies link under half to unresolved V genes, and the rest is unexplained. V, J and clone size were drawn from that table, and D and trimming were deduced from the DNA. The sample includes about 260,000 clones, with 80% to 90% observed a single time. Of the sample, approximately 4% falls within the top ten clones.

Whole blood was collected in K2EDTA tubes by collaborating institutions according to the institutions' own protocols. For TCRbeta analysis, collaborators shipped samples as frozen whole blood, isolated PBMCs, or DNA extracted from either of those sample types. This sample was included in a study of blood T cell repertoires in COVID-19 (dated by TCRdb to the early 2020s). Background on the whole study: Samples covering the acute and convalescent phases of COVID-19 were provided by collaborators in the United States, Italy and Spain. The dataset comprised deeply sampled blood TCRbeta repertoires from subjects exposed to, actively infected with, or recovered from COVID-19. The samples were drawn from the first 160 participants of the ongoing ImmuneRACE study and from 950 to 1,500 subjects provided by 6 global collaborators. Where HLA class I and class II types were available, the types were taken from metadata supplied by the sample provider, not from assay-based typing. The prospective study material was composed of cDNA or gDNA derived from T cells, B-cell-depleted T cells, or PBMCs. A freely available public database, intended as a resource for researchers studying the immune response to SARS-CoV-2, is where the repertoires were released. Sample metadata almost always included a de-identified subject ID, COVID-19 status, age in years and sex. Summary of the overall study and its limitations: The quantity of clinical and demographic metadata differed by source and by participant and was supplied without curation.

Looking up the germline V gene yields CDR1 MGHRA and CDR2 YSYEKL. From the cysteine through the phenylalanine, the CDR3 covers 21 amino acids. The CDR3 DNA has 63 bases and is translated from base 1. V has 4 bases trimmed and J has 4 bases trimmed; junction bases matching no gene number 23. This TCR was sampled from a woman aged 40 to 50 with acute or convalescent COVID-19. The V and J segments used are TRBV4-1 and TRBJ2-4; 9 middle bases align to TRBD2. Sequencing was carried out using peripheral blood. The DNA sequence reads TGCGCCAGCAGCCCTCATCTCGTAGCGGGGGTAACACTAAAACTTAAAAACATTCAGTACTTC. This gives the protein CASSPHLVAGVTLKLKNIQYF.